This T cell receptor (beta chain) was obtained from a study of blood T cell repertoires in COVID-19. This CDR3 spans 11 amino acids. Germline V CDR1 and CDR2: MDHEN, SYDVKM. V was shortened by 6 bases and J by 6 bases, with 5 bases between the two germline ends. TCRdb's table, derived via immunoSEQ multiplex PCR, lists solely in-frame clones and lacks some. The table lists around 170,000 clones, around 72% of them singletons, with less than 3% in the top ten. The sequence derives from a woman aged 80 or over with acute or convalescent COVID-19. Material: peripheral blood. V and J are TRBV28 and TRBJ2-2; no clear D. The CDR3 here is CASSPAGELFF. CDR3 in DNA: TGTGCCAGCAGCCCGGCCGGGGAGCTGTTTTTT.